What follows are 21 T cell receptor beta chains derived from one specimen sequenced in a study of CD8+ T cells in alopecia areata. It was cDNA, reverse transcribed from extracted RNA, that served as the sequencing template. The data were produced by immunoSEQ multiplex PCR, yet TCRdb's version contains in-frame clones alone and is incomplete. The sample includes 180,000 or so clones, approximately 65% of them seen just once. The source was CD8+ T cells sorted from blood, collected at week 0. The receptors here all came from a human donor with alopecia areata.

The CDR3 spells CASSQLGQFQETQYF. The DNA of the CDR3 is TGCGCCAGCAGTCAACTCGGACAGTTCCAAGAGACCCAGTACTTC. V and J are TRBV23-1 and TRBJ2-5, with TRBD1 as a possible D gene (6 bases). TRBV23-1 is recorded as an ORF, its role being uncertain. This CDR3 is built from 15 residues. The V end was cut by 2 bases, the J end by 1 base, with 11 bases between.

The rearrangement joins TRBV7-9 to TRBJ1-2; unclear D gene. V was trimmed by 1 base and J by 4 bases, leaving 13 bases between them. The V gene's germline CDR1 is SEHNR and CDR2 FQNEAQ (reference sequence). The CDR3 extends over 15 amino acids. CDR3 sequence reads: CASSLGSDLIYGYTF. CDR3 DNA: TGTGCCAGCAGCTTAGGCTCGGACTTAATCTATGGCTACACCTTC.

V and J are TRBV2 and TRBJ2-2, with D tentatively TRBD1 or TRBD2 (5 bases each). The CDR3 has 14 amino acids. The V gene lost 10 bases and the J gene lost 5 bases, with 17 bases spanning the gap. Germline values: CDR1 SNHLY, CDR2 FYNNEI. The CDR3 here is CAIPCRGPTGELFF. The CDR3, as DNA: TGTGCCATACCCTGTCGGGGCCCAACCGGGGAGCTGTTTTTT.

This chain connects TRBV7-9 to TRBJ2-5, with TRBD1 matching 7 bases. The CDR3 loop spans 16 amino acids. V was pared by 1 base and J by 5 bases, with 10 bases of the junction left unmatched. CDR1 and CDR2 from the germline V gene are SEHNR and FQNEAQ (reference sequence). This chain's CDR3 is CASSLVADRERETQYF. For the CDR3, the DNA is TGTGCCAGCAGCTTAGTGGCTGACAGGGAGAGGGAGACCCAGTACTTC.

As concerns this clone: Other DNA sequences in this sample translate to the same CDR3. The chain links TRBV5-6 to TRBJ2-2; D tentatively fits TRBD1 or TRBD2 (5 bases each). V lost 4 bases and J 6 bases, leaving 7 bases between the germline ends. Germline V gives CDR1 SGHDT, CDR2 YYEEEE. The CDR3 has 12 residues. In DNA form, the CDR3 reads TGTGCCAGCAGCCTGGGGGCCGGGGAGCTGTTTTTT. Amino acid sequence: CASSLGAGELFF.

CDR3 amino acids: CASSQVSGGTEAFF. Here the CDR3 DNA reads TGCGCCAGCAGCCAAGTGTCAGGGGGCACTGAAGCTTTCTTT. The chain employs TRBV4-1 and TRBJ1-1; 7 bases align to TRBD1. V lost 1 base and J lost 4; bases outside the gene matches: 3. The CDR3 has 14 residues. Germline V CDR1 and CDR2: MGHRA, YSYEKL.

V gene TRBV13 combines with J gene TRBJ2-1, with D perhaps matching TRBD1 or TRBD2 (6 bases each). The V gene's germline CDR1 is PRHDT and CDR2 FYEKMQ (reference sequence). The CDR3 runs to 15 residues. V gave up 5 bases and J gave up 7 bases, with 18 bases separating them. The CDR3 DNA follows: TGTGCCAGCAGCCAGAGGGGGGCGGGTTGGAATGAGCAGTTCTTC. This translates into CASSQRGAGWNEQFF. The variable domain in full, completed from reference TRBV13 and TRBJ2-1, reads AAGVIQSPRHLIKEKRETATLKCYPIPRHDTVYWYQQGPGQDPQFLISFYEKMQSDKGSIPDRFSAQQFSDYHSELNMSSLELGDSALYFCASSQRGAGWNEQFFGPGTRLTVL.

The rearrangement links TRBV9 to TRBJ1-2; 7 positions match TRBD1. The V and J ends lost 3 bases and 2 bases, in that order; junction bases with no gene match: 10. The CDR3 covers 16 residues. CDR1 and CDR2 from the germline V gene are SGDLS and YYNGEE. CDR3 sequence: CASSAMGDSINYGYTF. The CDR3 DNA is TGTGCCAGCAGCGCGATGGGGGACAGCATAAACTATGGCTACACCTTC.

The chain uses TRBV2 and TRBJ2-7; 12 bases map to TRBD1. The J segment lost 6 bases and the V segment lost 4 bases, leaving 7 bases of the junction unmatched. The CDR3 length is 15 residues. Germline V gene lookup returns CDR1 SNHLY and CDR2 FYNNEI. The CDR3 reads CASSALVGQGAEQYF. The DNA of the CDR3 is TGTGCCAGCAGTGCTCTAGTGGGACAGGGGGCCGAGCAGTACTTC.

This clone was found a few times. This rearrangement joins TRBV2 to TRBJ2-7; a possible D gene is TRBD2 (5 bases). Germline assignment: CDR1 SNHLY and CDR2 FYNNEI. V lost 2 bases to trimming and J lost 6 bases, with 11 bases between them. The CDR3 sequence is 13 residues long. The CDR3 coding sequence is TGTGCCAGCAGTGAACTGAGGGCTGGCGAGCAGTACTTC. Translating it yields CASSELRAGEQYF.

The CDR3 nucleotides read TGTGCCATCAGGCCCCGGGGGGGACAAGAGACCCAGTACTTC. Its translation: CAIRPRGGQETQYF. The chain combines TRBV10-3 with TRBJ2-5, with 8 bases aligning to TRBD2. The CDR3 runs to 14 residues. CDR1 is ENHRY and CDR2 is SYGVKD in the germline V gene. The ends lost 6 bases at V and 2 bases at J; junction bases unmatched: 5.

Concerning this clone: The sample contains more than one DNA sequence encoding this CDR3. V usage is TRBV6-5 and J usage is TRBJ2-1, with no clear D. Germline CDR1 is MNHEY and CDR2 is SVGAGI. The CDR3 consists of 11 residues. Trimming cost V 3 bases and J 7 bases, with 4 bases left between them. The CDR3 is CASSYGNEQFF. CDR3 nucleotide sequence: TGTGCCAGCAGTTATGGGAATGAGCAGTTCTTC.

The rearrangement joins TRBV10-2 to TRBJ2-5, with D tentatively TRBD1 (5 bases). The germline V gene has CDR1 WSHSY and CDR2 SAAADI. The CDR3 totals 13 residues. The V and J ends lost 5 bases and 5 bases respectively, with 12 bases between them. The CDR3: CASSPRVYETQYF. CDR3 DNA: TGCGCCAGCAGTCCCAGGGTTTACGAGACCCAGTACTTC.

This clone was picked up one time. This chain connects TRBV13 to TRBJ2-5; D unresolved. From germline, CDR1 is PRHDT and CDR2 FYEKMQ (reference sequence). V was shortened by 4 bases and J by 5 bases, with 14 bases between the two germline ends. The CDR3 totals 14 residues. CDR3 sequence reads: CASSSSSVGETQYF. The CDR3 nucleotides read TGTGCCAGCAGCTCCTCTTCAGTGGGGGAGACCCAGTACTTC.

The rearrangement links TRBV5-1 to TRBJ1-2; weak D call: TRBD1 (6 bases). The CDR3 runs to 12 residues. V shed 0 bases and J shed 8 bases, with 8 bases lying between them. CDR1 and CDR2 (germline): SGHRS, YFSETQ. The CDR3 coding sequence is TGCGCCAGCAGCTTGGACAGGGTCGGCTACACCTTC. Encoded protein: CASSLDRVGYTF.

CDR3 DNA: TGTGCCAGCAGCGAGAGGGGGACCCTCACAGATACGCAGTATTTT. It is translated as CASSERGTLTDTQYF. The rearrangement joins TRBV9 to TRBJ2-3; possibly TRBD1 for D (6 bases). CDR1 and CDR2 from the germline V gene are SGDLS and YYNGEE. The CDR3 totals 15 residues. Trimming left V 3 bases short and J 2 bases short, with 13 bases between.

This chain's CDR3 is CASYGTGYSGANVLTF. In DNA, the CDR3 is TGTGCCAGCTACGGGACAGGGTACTCTGGGGCCAACGTCCTGACTTTC. The chain carries TRBV2 and TRBJ2-6; 9 nucleotides align to TRBD1. CDR1 is SNHLY and CDR2 is FYNNEI in the germline V gene. Germline trimming cut 8 bases from V and 0 bases from J; bases unmatched to any gene: 5. This CDR3 has 16 residues.

This clone was counted between two and nine times. The chain combines TRBV13 with TRBJ1-5; D gene uncertain. There are 14 residues in the CDR3. CDR1 and CDR2 from the germline V gene are PRHDT and FYEKMQ (reference sequence). Trimming pared 6 bases from V and 3 bases from J, leaving 12 bases between. The CDR3 DNA reads as TGTGCCAGCAGTGAAACGGGGTACAATCAGCCCCAGCATTTT. It is translated as CASSETGYNQPQHF.

This clone occurred a few times. The DNA for the CDR3 is TGTGCCTGGAGTGTAGTGGTGGCTGCTACTTATCAGCCCCAGCATTTT. It yields the protein CAWSVVVAATYQPQHF. The rearrangement uses TRBV30 and TRBJ1-5; D is ambiguous. The V end was cut by 0 bases, the J end by 5 bases, with 17 bases between. This CDR3 contains 16 residues. CDR1 and CDR2 from the germline V gene are GTSNPN and SVGIG (reference sequence). Filled out from reference TRBV30 and TRBJ1-5, the complete variable domain reads SQTIHQWPATLVQPVGSPLSLECTVEGTSNPNLYWYRQAAGRGLQLLFYSVGIGQISSEVPQNLSASRPQDRQFILSSKKLLLSDSGFYLCAWSVVVAATYQPQHFGDGTRLSIL.

The chain combines TRBV9 with TRBJ2-7; D unclear. Per germline, CDR1 SGDLS and CDR2 YYNGEE. V lost 0 bases, J lost 3 bases, and 13 bases lay in between. The CDR3 runs 15 residues. The CDR3 is CASSVGFDSIYEQYF. DNA of the CDR3: TGTGCCAGCAGCGTAGGGTTTGATAGTATCTACGAGCAGTACTTC.

The V and J genes are TRBV9 and TRBJ1-2; perhaps TRBD1 as D (6 bases). CDR1 is SGDLS, CDR2 YYNGEE, per germline. Trimming cost V 3 bases and J 8 bases, with 26 bases left between them. This CDR3 is 17 amino acids long. The CDR3, as DNA: TGTGCCAGCAGCGCGACCCCCGGGGGGGGGCCGGTTTGGGGCTACACCTTC. Its translation is CASSATPGGGPVWGYTF.